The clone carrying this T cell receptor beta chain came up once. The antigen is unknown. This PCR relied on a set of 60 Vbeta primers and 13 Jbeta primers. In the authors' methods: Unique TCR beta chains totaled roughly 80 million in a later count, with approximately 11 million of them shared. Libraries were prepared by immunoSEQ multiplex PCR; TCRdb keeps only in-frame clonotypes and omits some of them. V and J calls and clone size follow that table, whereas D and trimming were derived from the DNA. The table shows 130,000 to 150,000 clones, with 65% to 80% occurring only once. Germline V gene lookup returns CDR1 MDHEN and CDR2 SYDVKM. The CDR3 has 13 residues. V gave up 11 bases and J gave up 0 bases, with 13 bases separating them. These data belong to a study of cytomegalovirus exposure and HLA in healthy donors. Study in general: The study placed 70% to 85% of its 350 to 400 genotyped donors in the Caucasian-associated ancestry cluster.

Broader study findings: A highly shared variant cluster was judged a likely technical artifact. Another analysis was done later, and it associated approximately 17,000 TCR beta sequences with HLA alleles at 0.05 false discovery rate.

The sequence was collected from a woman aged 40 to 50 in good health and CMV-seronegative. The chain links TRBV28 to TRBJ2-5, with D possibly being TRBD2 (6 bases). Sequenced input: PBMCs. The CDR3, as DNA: TGTGCCGGGGCGGGACCCAACCAAGAGACCCAGTACTTC. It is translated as CAGAGPNQETQYF.